The present T cell receptor (beta chain) was sequenced within a study of blood T cell repertoires in COVID-19. The overall study: Sources were T cells, B-cell-depleted T cells, or PBMCs; the material itself was cDNA or gDNA.

V was pared by 3 bases and J by 5 bases, with 4 bases of the junction left unmatched. In germline, CDR1 is SGHAT, CDR2 FQNNGV. The length of the CDR3 is 15 residues. Sequencing used immunoSEQ multiplex PCR; TCRdb keeps in-frame clones, though not all of them. This repertoire shows about 25,000 clones, 70% to 85% found once; its top ten account for 1.8%. The source of this sequence is a man aged 80 or over with active or convalescent COVID-19. The chain has TRBV11-2 and TRBJ2-2; 9 positions match TRBD2. Sequenced material: peripheral blood. This chain's CDR3 is CASSLRLAETGELFF. DNA of the CDR3: TGTGCCAGCAGCTTGCGACTAGCGGAGACCGGGGAGCTGTTTTTT.